The 21 T cell receptor beta chains listed next were all sequenced from one sample in a study of blood T cell repertoires in COVID-19. Sequenced by immunoSEQ multiplex PCR; TCRdb stores in-frame clones only, minus some. The sample has a few hundred thousand clones; roughly 87% are singletons. Sequencing was carried out using PBMCs or T cells enriched from blood (not recorded which). These TCRs come from a woman in her 30s who had recovered from COVID-19.

The CDR3 here is CASSPSGGRAFEQFF. In DNA, the CDR3 is TGCGCCAGCAGCCCGTCTGGCGGGAGGGCCTTTGAGCAGTTCTTC. V and J are TRBV5-1 and TRBJ2-1; 9 bases match TRBD2. The germline gives CDR1 SGHRS, CDR2 YFSETQ. After removal of 4 bases from V and 9 bases from J, the junction contained 11 bases not matched to a gene. The CDR3 spans 15 residues.

The table lists this clone with a few counts. The chain couples TRBV5-6 to TRBJ2-2; D perhaps matches TRBD2 (6 bases). The CDR3 extends over 13 amino acids. The germline CDR1 and CDR2 sequences are SGHDT and YYEEEE. The V end was cut by 4 bases, the J end by 5 bases, with 9 bases between. CDR3 sequence: CASSGGRTGELFF. The CDR3 nucleotides are TGTGCCAGCAGCGGGGGGAGAACCGGGGAGCTGTTTTTT.

The chain couples TRBV9 to TRBJ2-7; possibly TRBD1 for D (5 bases). Looked up from germline, CDR1 is SGDLS and CDR2 is YYNGEE. V was pared by 0 bases and J by 5 bases, with 15 bases between. This CDR3 region has 15 residues. CDR3 sequence: CASSVALTPGNEQYF. In nucleotides, the CDR3 is TGTGCCAGCAGCGTAGCTCTGACCCCAGGGAACGAGCAGTACTTC. Complete variable domain (other parts from reference TRBV9 and TRBJ2-7): DSGVTQTPKHLITATGQRVTLRCSPRSGDLSVYWYQQSLDQGLQFLIQYYNGEERAKGNILERFSAQQFPDLHSELNLSSLELGDSALYFCASSVALTPGNEQYFGPGTRLTVT.

The rearrangement joins TRBV11-1 to TRBJ2-7; 11 bases are shared with TRBD2. The junction had 1 base not matched to a gene; V was cut back by 5 bases and J by 4 bases. The CDR3 sequence is 13 residues long. Per the germline V gene, CDR1 is SGHAT and CDR2 is FQDESV (reference sequence). In DNA form, the CDR3 reads TGTGCCAGCAGCACTAGCGGGAGTTACGAGCAGTACTTC. It yields the protein CASSTSGSYEQYF.

The chain joins TRBV3-1 (or the pseudogene TRBV3-2) to TRBJ2-7, with TRBD1 as a possible D gene (6 bases). The V end was cut by 4 bases, the J end by 0 bases, with 10 bases between. The germline CDR1 and CDR2 sequences are LGHDT and YNNKEL (reference sequence). CDR3 length: 14 residues. This chain's CDR3 is CASSPDSFSYEQYF. Here the CDR3 DNA reads TGTGCCAGCAGCCCGGACAGCTTCTCCTACGAGCAGTACTTC.

The chain carries TRBV27 and TRBJ1-1; TRBD1 agrees at 8 bases. CDR1 and CDR2 from the germline V gene are MNHEY and SMNVEV (reference sequence). J gave up 1 base and V 4 bases, and 5 bases lay outside the gene matches. The CDR3 has 15 residues. The CDR3 region has the DNA TGTGCCAGCAGTTCAGGACAGGGTGAGAACACTGAAGCTTTCTTT. This translates into CASSSGQGENTEAFF.

This chain joins TRBV10-3 and TRBJ2-7, with 8 bases matching TRBD2. The V segment lost 2 bases and the J segment 3 bases; nucleotides outside the gene matches: 3. Germline CDR1 is ENHRY and CDR2 is SYGVKD. The CDR3 length is 14 residues. The CDR3 sequence: CAISEGGGFYEQYF. Written as DNA, the CDR3 is TGTGCCATCAGTGAGGGCGGGGGGTTCTACGAGCAGTACTTC.

The rearrangement uses TRBV9 and TRBJ1-2; unclear D gene. Germline V lookup: CDR1 SGDLS, CDR2 YYNGEE. Trimming removed 1 base at V and 4 bases at J, with 8 bases between. The CDR3 loop spans 13 amino acids. The CDR3 nucleotides are TGTGCCAGCAGCGTATCGGGTCCCTATGGCTACACCTTC. It yields the protein CASSVSGPYGYTF.

This chain joins TRBV27 and TRBJ1-5, with unresolved D. Trimming shortened V by 3 bases and J by 5 bases, and 11 bases separated the two germline ends. This CDR3 comprises 14 residues. Looked up from germline, CDR1 is MNHEY and CDR2 is SMNVEV (reference sequence). CDR3 coding DNA: TGTGCCAGCAGTTTGAGGAGGGAGGATCAGCCCCAGCATTTT. Its translation: CASSLRREDQPQHF.

The chain recombines TRBV2 with TRBJ1-2; 9 bases line up with TRBD1. The CDR3 consists of 15 residues. With 6 bases clipped from V and 0 bases from J, the junction kept 5 bases outside the gene matches. Germline CDR1 SNHLY, CDR2 FYNNEI. In nucleotides, the CDR3 is TGTGCCAGCAGCCGACAGGGGGTGACTAACTATGGCTACACCTTC. It translates to CASSRQGVTNYGYTF.

The DNA of the CDR3 is TGTGCCAGCAGCATGAGCACAGGGAGGGGGTACACTGAAGCTTTCTTT. Its protein product is CASSMSTGRGYTEAFF. V and J are TRBV11-2 and TRBJ1-1; D possibly corresponds to TRBD1 (6 bases). The ends were cut back, 5 bases at V and 3 bases at J, with 19 bases in the middle. This CDR3 contains 16 residues. The V gene's germline CDR1 is SGHAT and CDR2 FQNNGV.

CDR3 sequence (DNA): TGTGCCAGCAGCGCCCGACTAGCGGGGGAAGAGACCCAGTACTTC. Amino acid sequence: CASSARLAGEETQYF. V is TRBV7-2 and J is TRBJ2-5; 12 nucleotides align to TRBD2. There are 15 residues in the CDR3. The V segment lost 5 bases and the J segment 3 bases; nucleotides outside the gene matches: 4. The V gene's germline CDR1 is SGHTA and CDR2 FQGNSA.

This chain connects TRBV18 to TRBJ1-3; possible D gene TRBD1, 5 bases. Per the germline V gene, CDR1 is KGHSH and CDR2 is LQKENI. Trimming pared 4 bases from V and 0 bases from J, leaving 10 bases between. The CDR3 is 15 amino acids. CDR3 protein: CASSRDRPSGNTIYF. The CDR3 DNA follows: TGTGCCAGCTCACGAGACAGACCCTCTGGAAACACCATATATTTT.

This clone has a handful of counts. The genes are TRBV5-1 and TRBJ2-7; 7 positions agree with TRBD1. Germline V gives CDR1 SGHRS, CDR2 YFSETQ. There are 16 residues in the CDR3. J was trimmed by 1 base and V by 2 bases; bases with no gene match: 9. The CDR3 sequence: CASSFTGDRGSYEQYF. For the CDR3, the DNA is TGCGCCAGCAGCTTTACAGGGGATCGAGGGTCCTACGAGCAGTACTTC.

The CDR3 DNA sequence: TGCGCCAGCAGTCTACCGCTACCTAACAGGGGGCGAGGAGATACGCAGTATTTT. Protein product: CASSLPLPNRGRGDTQYF. The gene calls are TRBV23-1 and TRBJ2-3; 9 positions match TRBD1. TRBV23-1 is recorded as an ORF, its role being uncertain. The CDR3 is made up of 18 amino acids. The junction had 16 bases not matched to a gene; V was cut back by 4 bases and J by 5 bases.

The V gene is TRBV5-1, the J gene TRBJ2-3, with D maybe TRBD1 (6 bases). From germline, CDR1 is SGHRS and CDR2 YFSETQ. V lost 0 bases and J lost 6, with 11 bases in between. The length of the CDR3 is 14 residues. As DNA, the CDR3 is TGCGCCAGCAGCTTGGTCGGACAGTGGGATACGCAGTATTTT. Protein product: CASSLVGQWDTQYF.

The chain combines TRBV6-5 with TRBJ1-2; a possible D gene is TRBD1 (6 bases). Germline V gives CDR1 MNHEY, CDR2 SVGAGI. V lost 6 bases to trimming and J lost 3 bases, with 11 bases between them. The CDR3 is 13 residues long. CDR3: CASSSGQYYGYTF. As DNA, the CDR3 is TGTGCCAGCAGCTCCGGACAGTACTATGGCTACACCTTC.

V gene TRBV18 combines with J gene TRBJ1-6, with 7 bases aligning to TRBD1. Germline V gives CDR1 KGHSH, CDR2 LQKENI. This CDR3 has 15 amino acids. J lost 3 bases, V lost 3 bases, and 2 bases had no gene match. CDR3 sequence (DNA): TGTGCCAGCTCACCCCGGGACAGCTATAATTCACCCCTCCACTTT. This translates into CASSPRDSYNSPLHF.

Regarding this clone: A junction end diverges from the germline sequence, so it may reflect a read error. The chain employs TRBV19 and TRBJ2-3, with D possibly matching TRBD1 (6 bases). This CDR3 is built from 12 residues. Germline CDR1 and CDR2: LNHDA and SQIVND (reference sequence). CDR3 sequence reads: CATSTGRDTQYF. The CDR3 coding sequence is TGTGCCACTAGTACAGGGCGAGATACGCAGTATTTT.

The chain employs TRBV13 and TRBJ2-7; 8 bases align to TRBD1. Germline trimming cut 0 bases from V and 2 bases from J; bases unmatched to any gene: 6. Germline V gene data show CDR1 as PRHDT and CDR2 as FYEKMQ (reference sequence). This CDR3 spans 16 amino acids. Here the CDR3 reads CASSLGQGQGPYEQYF. The CDR3 DNA reads TGTGCCAGCAGCTTAGGCCAAGGACAGGGACCCTACGAGCAGTACTTC.

The rearrangement links TRBV18 to TRBJ1-2; D gene unclear. CDR1 and CDR2 from the germline V gene are KGHSH and LQKENI. Trimming pared 3 bases from V and 2 bases from J, leaving 7 bases between. This CDR3 spans 13 amino acids. The CDR3 region is CASSPDGNYGYTF. CDR3 sequence (DNA): TGTGCCAGCTCACCCGACGGGAACTATGGCTACACCTTC.